This T cell receptor beta chain was retrieved from a study of human T cells and chemical hapten exposure. Single cDNA molecules in the library carried unique molecular identifiers attached during preparation. TCRdb re-called the RACE reads with MiXCR, one entry per CDR3 protein. The data contain roughly 380,000 distinct CDR3 sequences, roughly 5% of them seen just once; the ten biggest clones take up just over 2.5%. This clonotype was recorded a few times. The antigen remains unidentified. Time point noted: pre-sensitization, week 0. Treatment described: therapeutic diphenylcyclopropenone sensitization with weekly scalp DPC. General study results and limits: Alopecia in all donors means immunity may differ from healthy individuals. DPC sensitization produced no change in TCRs with frequency above 1 in 1000. More PT1 expanded TCRs went with higher patch test scores.

This CDR3 spans 14 amino acids. Per the germline V gene, CDR1 is SGHDT and CDR2 is YYEEEE. Trimming left V 4 bases short and J 6 bases short, with 14 bases between. Sequenced here: whole blood, sampled in connection with sensitization to the hapten diphenylcyclopropenone (DPC). The chain joins TRBV5-6 to TRBJ2-1, with D unclear. The receptor comes from a woman between 50 and 59 years old with alopecia areata. Some clones in this sample may be carry-over from other donors' samples. The CDR3 DNA follows: TGTGCCAGCAGCCCGTTGGGCCCCGCCAATGAGCAGTTCTTC. It translates to CASSPLGPANEQFF.